The entry below gives a single T cell receptor beta chain sequence along with its context. Its specificity is not known. This specimen belongs to a study of beta chain features in type 1 diabetes. Overall study: Across every sample, 107,917,701 sorted cells were examined in total. Findings and limits, study-wide: Type 1 diabetes patients had moderately but significantly shorter TCRB CDR3s in all four CD4+ subsets.

With 7 bases removed from V and 4 bases from J, the gap between germline ends came to 14 bases. The germline V gene encodes CDR1 MGHDK and CDR2 SYGVNS. CDR3 length equals 15 residues. The whole isolated RNA underwent reverse transcription, so sequencing captured expressed TCRB transcripts. Clones were read by immunoSEQ multiplex PCR, and TCRdb kept only the in-frame ones, dropping some. This sample carries more than 15,000 clones, roughly two thirds of them seen once, and the ten largest clones take around 0.79%. The sample was stem cell memory CD4+ T cells from blood. This receptor was identified in a man aged 25-45 years with type 1 diabetes. V gene TRBV25-1 combines with J gene TRBJ2-6, with D possibly TRBD2 on 5 matching bases. CDR3 coding DNA: TGTGCCAGCACCAGAGGGAACACAGGGGCCAACGTCCTGACTTTC. Residues: CASTRGNTGANVLTF. The variable domain in full, with the rest retrieved from reference TRBV25-1 and TRBJ2-6, is EADIYQTPRYLVIGTGKKITLECSQTMGHDKMYWYQQDPGMELHLIHYSYGVNSTEKGDLSSESTVSRIRTEHFPLTLESARPSHTSQYLCASTRGNTGANVLTFGAGSRLTVL.